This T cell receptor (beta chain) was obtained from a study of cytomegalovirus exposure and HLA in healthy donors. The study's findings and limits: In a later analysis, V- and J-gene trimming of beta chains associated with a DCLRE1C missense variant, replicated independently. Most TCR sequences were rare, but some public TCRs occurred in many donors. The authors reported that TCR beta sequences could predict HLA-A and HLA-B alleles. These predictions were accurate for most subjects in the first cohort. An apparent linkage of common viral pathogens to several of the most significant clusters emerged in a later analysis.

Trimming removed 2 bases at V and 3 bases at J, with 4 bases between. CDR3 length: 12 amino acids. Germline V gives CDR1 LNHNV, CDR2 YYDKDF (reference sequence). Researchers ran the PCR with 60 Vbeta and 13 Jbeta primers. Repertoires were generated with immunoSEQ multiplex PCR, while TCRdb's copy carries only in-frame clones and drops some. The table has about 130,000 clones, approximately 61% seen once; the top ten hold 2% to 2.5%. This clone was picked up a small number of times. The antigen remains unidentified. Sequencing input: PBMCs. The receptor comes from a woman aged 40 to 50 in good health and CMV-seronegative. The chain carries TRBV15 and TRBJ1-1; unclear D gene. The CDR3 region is CATSRTDTEAFF. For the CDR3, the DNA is TGTGCCACCAGCAGAACAGACACTGAAGCTTTCTTT.